This T cell receptor beta chain is from a study of blood T cell repertoires in COVID-19. Trimming took 6 bases from V and 3 from J, leaving 12 bases between them. CDR3 size: 13 residues. Original analysis: Amplification from reference gene primers served as the basis for estimated nucleated cell counts. Method: immunoSEQ multiplex PCR; TCRdb's copy keeps in-frame clones and lacks some. V and J calls and clone size are those listed in that table; D and trimming were worked out from the DNA. The sample includes hundreds of thousands of clones, about 90% of them seen just once. Recruits, aged roughly 18 to 95 years, lived in 20 to 30 US areas.

The sequencing sample was made of PBMCs or T cells enriched from blood (not recorded which). The clonotype originates from a woman in her twenties or thirties who had recovered from COVID-19. The genes are TRBV12-3 or TRBV12-4 and TRBJ2-7; D gene uncertain. The CDR3 DNA reads TGTGCCAGCAGCCCCTACCAAATCTACGAGCAGTACTTC. It is translated as CASSPYQIYEQYF.